This record concerns one T cell receptor beta chain sequence. The antigen is not known. MiXCR was run by TCRdb on the 5' RACE reads, yielding one entry per CDR3 protein. Of fewer than 750,000 distinct CDR3 sequences in the sample, over 15% were seen once. These data originate in a study of CD8 T cells in ankylosing spondylitis. Study-level findings and limits: Blood of patients with ankylosing spondylitis appeared to be characterized by a TCR beta motif of several highly homologous variants.

The sequence was collected from a male donor with ankylosing spondylitis. Sequencing used blood, either unsorted or a sorted T cell fraction (not recorded which).

The CDR3 DNA is TGTGCCAGCAGTTTTTATAGGACTAGAACCCAGCATGAGCAGTTCTTC. Protein sequence: CASSFYRTRTQHEQFF. The J gene is TRBJ2-1, the V gene TRBV12-3 or TRBV12-4, with 7 nucleotides matching TRBD2. The CDR3 runs to 16 residues. J lost 8 bases, V lost 3 bases, and 13 bases had no gene match.